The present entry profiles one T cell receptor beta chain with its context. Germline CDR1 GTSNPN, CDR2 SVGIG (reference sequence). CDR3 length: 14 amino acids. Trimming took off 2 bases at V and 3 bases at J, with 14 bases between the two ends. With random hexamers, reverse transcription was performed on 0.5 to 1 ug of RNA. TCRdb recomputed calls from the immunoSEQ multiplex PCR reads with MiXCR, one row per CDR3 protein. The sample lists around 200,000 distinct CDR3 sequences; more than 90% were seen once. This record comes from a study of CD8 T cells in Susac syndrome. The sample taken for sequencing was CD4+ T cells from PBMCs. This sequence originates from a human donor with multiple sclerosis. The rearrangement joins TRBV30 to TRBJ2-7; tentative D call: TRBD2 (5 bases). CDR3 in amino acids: CAWSRTHGDYEQYF. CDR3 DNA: TGTGCCTGGAGTAGGACCCACGGGGACTACGAGCAGTACTTC. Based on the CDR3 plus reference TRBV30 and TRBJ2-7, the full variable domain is SQTIHQWPATLVQPVGSPLSLECTVEGTSNPNLYWYRQAAGRGLQLLFYSVGIGQISSEVPQNLSASRPQDRQFILSSKKLLLSDSGFYLCAWSRTHGDYEQYFGPGTRLTVT.